These 10 T cell receptor beta chains came from one sample sequenced in a study of shared clonotypes between healthy human individuals. Terminally differentiated effector memory CD45RA+ cells were left out of the naive CD8 fraction, which was CD45RO-negative and positively selected for CCR7. Assay used: immunoSEQ multiplex PCR; TCRdb lists only in-frame clones, some missing. The table shows hundreds of thousands of clones, with 95% to 96% occurring only once. The sequenced sample was naive CD8+ T cells sorted from blood. These receptors came from a woman younger than 45 in good health.

The CDR3 region is CASSLEASGITGELFF. CDR3 nucleotide sequence: TGCGCCAGCAGCTTGGAGGCTAGCGGAATCACCGGGGAGCTGTTTTTT. The chain employs TRBV5-1 and TRBJ2-2; TRBD2 matches 7 bases. Looked up from germline, CDR1 is SGHRS and CDR2 is YFSETQ. The CDR3 covers 16 residues. J lost 4 bases, V lost 0 bases, and 6 bases had no gene match.

The rearrangement uses TRBV5-1 and TRBJ2-7, with D possibly TRBD1 on 6 matching bases. Trimming left V 0 bases short and J 3 bases short, with 13 bases between. Germline assignment: CDR1 SGHRS and CDR2 YFSETQ. This CDR3 is built from 15 residues. The CDR3: CASSLDRDSLYEQYF. The DNA of the CDR3 is TGCGCCAGCAGCTTGGACAGGGATTCCCTCTACGAGCAGTACTTC.

The V gene is TRBV6-5, the J gene TRBJ2-1; TRBD2 might be the D (6 bases). This CDR3 is 14 amino acids long. Trimming shortened V by 2 bases and J by 8 bases, and 13 bases separated the two germline ends. The V gene's germline CDR1 is MNHEY and CDR2 SVGAGI. Written as DNA, the CDR3 is TGTGCCAGCAGTTACGGGACTGGGTCGGATGAGCAGTTCTTC. Residues: CASSYGTGSDEQFF.

V gene TRBV4-1 combines with J gene TRBJ2-7, with D perhaps TRBD1 (5 bases). CDR1 and CDR2 from the germline V gene are MGHRA and YSYEKL. V was cut by 0 bases and J by 6 bases, with 18 bases left in between. The CDR3 is 16 residues long. CDR3 loop: CASSQEQAVSWIEQYF. In DNA, the CDR3 is TGCGCCAGCAGCCAAGAACAGGCCGTGTCATGGATCGAGCAGTACTTC.

This chain connects TRBV2 to TRBJ1-5, with D unresolved. CDR1 and CDR2 (germline): SNHLY, FYNNEI. CDR3 length equals 14 residues. Trimming pared 6 bases from V and 1 base from J, leaving 10 bases between. CDR3 coding DNA: TGTGCCAGCAGGGACGGAAGGAGCAATCAGCCCCAGCATTTT. Protein product: CASRDGRSNQPQHF.

Here the CDR3 DNA reads TGCAGCGTTGATAAGCGGGGGGTCTCCTACAATGAGCAGTTCTTC. This codes for CSVDKRGVSYNEQFF. The chain recombines TRBV29-1 with TRBJ2-1, with TRBD2 matching over 9 bases. CDR1 SQVTM and CDR2 ANQGSEA come from the germline V gene. CDR3 length equals 15 residues. V shed 3 bases and J 0 bases; nucleotides not matched to a gene: 3.

The chain is built from TRBV13 and TRBJ2-2, with D tentatively TRBD2 (6 bases). The CDR3 is 16 residues long. Between the trimmed V and J ends, which lost 1 base and 1 base, there was a span of 10 bases. Looked up from germline, CDR1 is PRHDT and CDR2 is FYEKMQ (reference sequence). CDR3 region: CASSLVRGVNTGELFF. The CDR3 DNA follows: TGTGCCAGCAGCTTAGTGCGCGGGGTGAACACCGGGGAGCTGTTTTTT. The full variable domain, with the rest looked up from reference TRBV13 and TRBJ2-2, is AAGVIQSPRHLIKEKRETATLKCYPIPRHDTVYWYQQGPGQDPQFLISFYEKMQSDKGSIPDRFSAQQFSDYHSELNMSSLELGDSALYFCASSLVRGVNTGELFFGEGSRLTVL.

The rearrangement links TRBV7-9 to TRBJ2-2; 7 bases line up with TRBD1. Germline trimming cut 6 bases from V and 7 bases from J; bases unmatched to any gene: 5. This CDR3 spans 13 amino acids. Looked up from germline, CDR1 is SEHNR and CDR2 is FQNEAQ (reference sequence). CDR3: CASRDQGVGELFF. CDR3 DNA: TGTGCCAGCAGGGACCAGGGGGTCGGGGAGCTGTTTTTT.

The V call is TRBV5-1, the J call TRBJ1-1; the D is unclear. Trimming stripped 4 bases from V and 2 bases from J, with 18 bases between. Germline loops: CDR1 SGHRS, CDR2 YFSETQ. CDR3 size: 16 residues. CDR3 sequence (DNA): TGCGCCAGCAGCAACCATCGGTGGGATCGCAACACTGAAGCTTTCTTT. This encodes CASSNHRWDRNTEAFF.

V is TRBV29-1 and J is TRBJ2-3; the D gene is possibly TRBD2 (5 bases). V lost 7 bases and J lost 2, with 19 bases in between. This CDR3 contains 15 residues. Germline lookup yields CDR1 SQVTM and CDR2 ANQGSEA. In nucleotides, the CDR3 is TGCAGCGCCCCCCAGACGGACTCCCTCACAGATACGCAGTATTTT. Translated: CSAPQTDSLTDTQYF.